The 30 T cell receptor beta chains reported below all come from one sample, sequenced in a study of identical twins. TCRdb reprocessed the 5' RACE reads with MiXCR, giving one entry per CDR3 protein. The sample holds 300,000 to 400,000 distinct CDR3 sequences; approximately 9.1% are singletons and the top ten take roughly 8.7%. The sample consisted of naive T cells sorted from blood. These receptors were taken from a woman between 50 and 59 years old in good health.

J is TRBJ2-7 and V is TRBV10-3; D perhaps matches TRBD1 (5 bases). This CDR3 contains 13 residues. The germline V and J ends were trimmed by 4 bases and 7 bases, with 14 bases remaining between them. Looked up from germline, CDR1 is ENHRY and CDR2 is SYGVKD. The CDR3 sequence is CAISVLGRFEQYF. Written as DNA, the CDR3 is TGTGCCATCAGTGTGCTGGGGCGCTTTGAGCAGTACTTC.

This clonotype was seen more than once but under ten times. This rearrangement joins TRBV7-9 to TRBJ2-3; TRBD1 might be the D (5 bases). Deletions cut 5 bases from V and 7 bases from J, with 10 bases between. Germline values: CDR1 SEHNR, CDR2 FQNEAQ (reference sequence). This CDR3 contains 12 residues. The CDR3 region is CASSLDSNTQYF. The CDR3 DNA reads as TGTGCCAGCAGCCTTGACAGTAATACGCAGTATTTT. Filled out from reference TRBV7-9 and TRBJ2-3, the complete variable domain reads DTGVSQNPRHKITKRGQNVTFRCDPISEHNRLYWYRQTLGQGPEFLTYFQNEAQLEKSRLLSDRFSAERPKGSFSTLEIQRTEQGDSAMYLCASSLDSNTQYFGPGTRLTVL.

This clonotype was seen a handful of times. The chain uses TRBV7-2 and TRBJ1-1, with a weak D call TRBD1 (6 bases). The germline CDR1 and CDR2 sequences are SGHTA and FQGNSA. This CDR3 comprises 16 residues. V was shortened by 3 bases and J by 6 bases, with 20 bases between the two germline ends. CDR3 sequence: CASSFEVRRGGPEAFF. The CDR3 nucleotides are TGTGCCAGCAGCTTTGAGGTGCGGAGAGGGGGGCCTGAAGCTTTCTTT.

This clonotype was counted only a few times. V usage is TRBV2 and J usage is TRBJ1-1; D remains ambiguous. The V gene's germline CDR1 is SNHLY and CDR2 FYNNEI. The V end lost 6 bases, the J end lost 4 bases, and 12 bases lay between the germline ends. This CDR3 region has 13 residues. The CDR3 here is CASRFETGTEAFF. CDR3 nucleotides: TGTGCCAGCAGATTCGAAACGGGCACTGAAGCTTTCTTT.

This chain links TRBV4-1 with TRBJ2-1; D gene ambiguous. Germline CDR1 is MGHRA and CDR2 is YSYEKL. Deletions cut 2 bases from V and 12 bases from J, with 8 bases between. The CDR3 length is 11 residues. Here the CDR3 DNA reads TGCGCCAGCAGCCAACTGGCAGGGCAGTTCTTC. Protein sequence: CASSQLAGQFF.

This clonotype has a count of ten or more. V usage is TRBV5-1 and J usage is TRBJ2-7; D is possibly TRBD1 (5 bases). The V end was cut by 3 bases, the J end by 4 bases, with 8 bases between. The germline V gene has CDR1 SGHRS and CDR2 YFSETQ. The CDR3 is 12 residues long. DNA of the CDR3: TGCGCCAGCAGCTCAACAGGTTACGAGCAGTACTTC. Translation gives CASSSTGYEQYF.

This clonotype has a count of ten or more. The chain uses TRBV29-1 and TRBJ2-1, with 7 bases lining up with TRBD2. This CDR3 comprises 11 residues. Germline CDR1 reads SQVTM; CDR2 reads ANQGSEA. Trimming cost V 4 bases and J 6 bases; bases outside gene matches: 0. In nucleotides, the CDR3 is TGCAGCGTTGGGGAGGGCAATGAGCAGTTCTTC. This sequence encodes CSVGEGNEQFF.

There are many counts of this clonotype. V is TRBV12-3 or TRBV12-4 and J is TRBJ1-4; D unclear. The CDR3 extends over 17 amino acids. Trimming pared 3 bases from V and 3 bases from J, leaving 17 bases between. CDR3 DNA: TGTGCCAGCAGTTTTCGCGGCACGTCGAAGGCTAATGAAAAACTGTTTTTT. Translating it yields CASSFRGTSKANEKLFF.

This clonotype was seen at least ten times. The chain links TRBV3-1 to TRBJ1-1, with unresolved D. CDR1 is LGHDT, CDR2 YNNKEL, per germline (reference sequence). CDR3 length: 11 residues. Trimming removed 3 bases from V and 7 bases from J, with 6 bases in between. CDR3 in amino acids: CASSHIGEAFF. CDR3 coding DNA: TGTGCCAGCAGCCATATAGGTGAAGCTTTCTTT.

This clonotype was counted a few times. The CDR3 reads CASSSLGTANTGELFF. In DNA, the CDR3 is TGTGCCAGCAGCTCCCTCGGGACCGCGAACACCGGGGAGCTGTTTTTT. The chain is built from TRBV3-1 and TRBJ2-2; D tentatively reads TRBD1 or TRBD2 (5 bases each). Trimming cost V 5 bases and J 0 bases, with 13 bases left between them. The CDR3 extends over 16 amino acids. CDR1 LGHDT and CDR2 YNNKEL come from the germline V gene (reference sequence).

This rearrangement joins TRBV15 to TRBJ1-3; a weak D match, TRBD1 (5 bases). V shed 4 bases and J shed 5 bases, with 9 bases lying between them. CDR1 and CDR2 (germline): LNHNV, YYDKDF (reference sequence). The CDR3 totals 13 residues. The CDR3: CATSTRERNTIYF. Written as DNA, the CDR3 is TGTGCCACCAGCACCAGGGAGAGAAACACCATATATTTT.

The chain is built from TRBV7-2 and TRBJ2-7, with 8 bases lining up with TRBD2. Germline CDR1 SGHTA, CDR2 FQGNSA. The CDR3 sequence is 14 residues long. V shed 5 bases and J 2 bases; nucleotides not matched to a gene: 5. CDR3 coding DNA: TGTGCCAGCAGCCCACTAGCGGATGCCTACGAGCAGTACTTC. Encoded protein: CASSPLADAYEQYF.

This clonotype has more than one count but fewer than ten. V is TRBV12-3 or TRBV12-4 and J is TRBJ1-1, with D uncertain. This CDR3 is built from 17 residues. V lost 5 bases, J lost 3 bases, and 22 bases lay in between. CDR3 sequence (DNA): TGTGCCAGCAGTCAGACCTTAATACAGTTAGGCCACACTGAAGCTTTCTTT. Amino acid sequence: CASSQTLIQLGHTEAFF.

This clonotype came up a few times. The chain employs TRBV10-3 and TRBJ1-1; TRBD1 agrees at 7 bases. CDR3 size: 14 residues. Germline V gene lookup returns CDR1 ENHRY and CDR2 SYGVKD. The V gene end was trimmed by 7 bases and the J gene end by 1 base; junction bases not matched to a gene: 6. DNA of the CDR3: TGTGCCATCACCTCCGGGACAGCGAACACTGAAGCTTTCTTT. Translated, it gives CAITSGTANTEAFF.

This chain connects TRBV12-3 or TRBV12-4 to TRBJ1-5; the D gene is possibly TRBD1 (5 bases). V lost 4 bases to trimming and J lost 7 bases, with 17 bases between them. CDR3 size: 15 residues. CDR3 sequence (DNA): TGTGCCAGCAGTTCCAGGGTTTCGGAATGGCAGCCCCAGCATTTT. This encodes CASSSRVSEWQPQHF.

The chain links TRBV20-1 to TRBJ2-5; D possibly corresponds to TRBD2 (5 bases). The CDR3 totals 11 residues. V lost 3 bases and J 7 bases, leaving 9 bases between the germline ends. CDR1 and CDR2 (germline): DFQATT, SNEGSKA (reference sequence). Written as DNA, the CDR3 is TGCAGTGCTAGGGTTCGGGGGACCCAGTACTTC. Protein: CSARVRGTQYF.

This sequence joins TRBV10-2 and TRBJ1-4; D is unclear. The CDR3 totals 13 residues. Germline V CDR1 and CDR2: WSHSY, SAAADI. Deletions cut 6 bases from V and 11 bases from J, with 16 bases between. The CDR3 nucleotides read TGCGCCAGCAGATCCAGTAGGGAGGCCAAACTGTTTTTT. It specifies CASRSSREAKLFF.

The rearrangement uses TRBV29-1 and TRBJ2-5; possibly TRBD1 for D (6 bases). The CDR3 loop spans 13 amino acids. The V and J ends lost 7 bases and 4 bases respectively, with 16 bases between them. Germline loops: CDR1 SQVTM, CDR2 ANQGSEA. CDR3: CSAPTGWTETQYF. CDR3 in DNA: TGCAGCGCCCCCACAGGGTGGACAGAGACCCAGTACTTC.

This clonotype was seen only a few times. The chain links TRBV12-3 or TRBV12-4 to TRBJ1-1; a weak D match, TRBD1 (5 bases). The V gene lost 3 bases and the J gene lost 5 bases, with 10 bases spanning the gap. The CDR3 runs 13 residues. As DNA, the CDR3 is TGTGCCAGCAGTTTTGGGGGATGGACTGAAGCTTTCTTT. Protein: CASSFGGWTEAFF.

In this sample, this clonotype turned up a few times. The chain recombines TRBV28 with TRBJ2-6; D might be TRBD2 (5 bases). Germline lookup yields CDR1 MDHEN and CDR2 SYDVKM. The CDR3 extends over 16 amino acids. Trimming stripped 4 bases from V and 0 bases from J, with 10 bases between. The CDR3 here is CASSYSGISGANVLTF. Written as DNA, the CDR3 is TGTGCCAGCAGTTATTCCGGGATCTCTGGGGCCAACGTCCTGACTTTC.

This clonotype was seen ten or more times. The CDR3 is CASSLVTRGREQFF. CDR3 nucleotides: TGTGCCAGCAGCTTAGTCACCAGGGGAAGGGAGCAGTTCTTC. The rearrangement links TRBV7-9 to TRBJ2-1; a weak D match, TRBD1 (6 bases). The V end lost 1 base, the J end lost 10 bases, and 14 bases lay between the germline ends. Germline V gene sequence: CDR1 SEHNR, CDR2 FQNEAQ (reference sequence). The CDR3 runs 14 residues.

This chain links TRBV12-3 or TRBV12-4 with TRBJ1-6; D gene unclear. The CDR3 has 12 amino acids. Trimming cost V 7 bases and J 13 bases, with 14 bases left between them. CDR3 in amino acids: CASTQFSGPLHF. The CDR3 DNA reads as TGTGCCAGCACCCAATTCTCGGGCCCCCTCCACTTT.

This clonotype was picked up many times. V gene TRBV6-6 combines with J gene TRBJ1-4; D uncertain. This CDR3 has 15 amino acids. The V end was cut by 2 bases, the J end by 0 bases, with 7 bases between. The germline gives CDR1 MNHNY, CDR2 SVGAGI (reference sequence). CDR3 bases: TGTGCCAGCAGTTACCTCGGGGCAACTAATGAAAAACTGTTTTTT. It codes for CASSYLGATNEKLFF.

The chain joins TRBV7-6 to TRBJ2-7; no clear D gene. The CDR3 has 14 amino acids. CDR1 SGHVS and CDR2 FNYEAQ come from the germline V gene. The V end lost 2 bases, the J end lost 0 bases, and 8 bases lay between the germline ends. CDR3 amino acids: CASSLSVDSYEQYF. CDR3 nucleotides: TGTGCCAGCAGCTTATCCGTTGACTCCTACGAGCAGTACTTC.

This clonotype was recorded a few times. J is TRBJ1-5 and V is TRBV20-1; D might be TRBD1 (6 bases). The germline V gene has CDR1 DFQATT and CDR2 SNEGSKA (reference sequence). CDR3 length: 14 residues. V was trimmed by 3 bases and J by 4 bases, leaving 13 bases between them. DNA for the CDR3: TGCAGTGCTAGTGAAGGGAGGGGGAATCAGCCCCAGCATTTT. Translated, it gives CSASEGRGNQPQHF.

This clonotype was recorded many times. The chain is built from TRBV5-1 and TRBJ1-2, with 10 bases lining up with TRBD1. The J segment lost 8 bases and the V segment lost 1 base, leaving 2 bases of the junction unmatched. Germline-derived CDR1 and CDR2 are SGHRS and YFSETQ. This CDR3 contains 13 residues. CDR3 residues: CASSLRTGGGYTF. CDR3 sequence (DNA): TGCGCCAGCAGCTTGAGGACAGGGGGAGGCTACACCTTC.

This clonotype was recorded many times. The rearrangement uses TRBV7-2 and TRBJ1-5; D gene uncertain. Germline lookup yields CDR1 SGHTA and CDR2 FQGNSA. CDR3 length: 12 residues. Trimming removed 5 bases from V and 4 bases from J, with 6 bases in between. CDR3 sequence reads: CASSRENQPQHF. The CDR3 DNA reads as TGTGCCAGCAGCCGGGAAAATCAGCCCCAGCATTTT.

This chain links TRBV11-2 with TRBJ2-5; TRBD1 matches at 7 bases. The V gene end was trimmed by 5 bases and the J gene end by 5 bases; junction bases not matched to a gene: 14. Per the germline V gene, CDR1 is SGHAT and CDR2 is FQNNGV. CDR3 length equals 16 residues. The CDR3 spells CASSPSEGASWETQYF. For the CDR3, the DNA is TGTGCCAGCAGCCCTAGTGAGGGGGCCTCCTGGGAGACCCAGTACTTC.

The genes are TRBV27 and TRBJ2-7; 8 nucleotides line up with TRBD1. The CDR3 runs 13 residues. With V trimmed by 8 bases and J by 4 bases, 7 bases remained unmatched. Germline V gene lookup returns CDR1 MNHEY and CDR2 SMNVEV (reference sequence). CDR3 coding DNA: TGTGCCAGCCGCGGGACAGGTCAATACGAGCAGTACGTC. It yields the protein CASRGTGQYEQYV.

This clonotype was detected a few times. The chain is built from TRBV6-2 or TRBV6-3 and TRBJ2-7; D is perhaps TRBD1 (6 bases). The CDR3 has 16 amino acids. Germline V gene sequence: CDR1 MNHEY, CDR2 SVGEGT. V dropped 0 bases and J dropped 0 bases, with 12 bases sitting between them. CDR3 in DNA: TGTGCCAGCAGTTACTCTACAGGGTCCTTCTCCTACGAGCAGTACGTC. Its translation is CASSYSTGSFSYEQYV.